This T cell receptor (beta chain) was sequenced for a study of T cells in Graves' hyperthyroidism and ophthalmopathy. This clonotype was counted ten times or more. Ophthalmopathy patients all had a Clinical Activity Score of at least 3, a NOSPECS grade of at least 4 and disease under 3 months old. Patients were excluded for uncontrolled infection, other autoimmune disease, pregnancy or lactation. RNA transcripts were the template for amplifying TCR beta CDR3 regions. Using the HTBI primer set, a first-round RT-PCR was run on the TCR CDR3. In TCRdb, the multiplex PCR reads were re-called with MiXCR into one record per CDR3 protein. Among around 600,000 distinct CDR3 sequences listed, approximately 14% were seen once. Germline trimming cut 5 bases from V and 2 bases from J; bases unmatched to any gene: 4. The CDR3 has 15 amino acids. Germline values: CDR1 SGHNT, CDR2 YENEEA.

V is TRBV11-3 and J is TRBJ2-1; 9 bases agree with TRBD1. The sequencing sample was made of blood. The origin of this receptor is a woman younger than 30 with Graves' ophthalmopathy. This chain's CDR3 is CASSDDRGTYNEQFF. In DNA, the CDR3 is TGTGCCAGCAGCGACGACAGGGGGACCTACAATGAGCAGTTCTTC.